What follows are 14 T cell receptor beta chains derived from one specimen sequenced in a study of regulatory T cells in long-lasting Graves disease (dated by TCRdb to 2020 to 2022). Library generation was performed with multiplex PCR. The sequencer was an Illumina HiSeq 4000. TCR beta libraries were built with iRepertoire HTBI primers and Arm-PCR amplification of CDR3 regions. TCRdb trimmed public reads at Q25 via fastp, called clones via MiXCR and kept in-frame beta chains. When rows share a CDR3 protein, they turn into one entry using the most common DNA and genes. The sample yields about 430,000 distinct CDR3 sequences; over 14% were counted once. Together, the top ten hold approximately 8% of the sample. This specimen's time point label, interpreted: newly diagnosed GD, antithyroid drugs for less than 3 months. RNA was extracted from PBMCs in TRIzol for both TCR sequencing and RNA sequencing. These data also formed part of another study, on T cells in Graves' hyperthyroidism and ophthalmopathy.

The source was peripheral blood mononuclear cells (PBMCs), collected at new diagnosis, from a patient treated with antithyroid drugs. These receptor sequences come from a woman aged 40 to 50 with Graves disease. Donor details come from another sample of the same person, matched by shared clones.

The chain is built from TRBV6-2 or TRBV6-3 and TRBJ2-1; TRBD2 matches 9 bases. The V gene end was trimmed by 6 bases and the J gene end by 4 bases; junction bases not matched to a gene: 7. CDR3 length: 15 amino acids. Germline-derived CDR1 and CDR2 are MNHEY and SVGEGT. The CDR3 region has the DNA TGTGCCAGCAGGGCGGGAGGGATGGGGTACAATGAGCAGTTCTTC. Encoded protein: CASRAGGMGYNEQFF.

The chain links TRBV11-2 to TRBJ1-2; 8 bases are shared with TRBD1. The junction had 11 bases not matched to a gene; V was cut back by 1 base and J by 7 bases. The CDR3 consists of 16 residues. Looked up from germline, CDR1 is SGHAT and CDR2 is FQNNGV. CDR3 nucleotide sequence: TGTGCCAGCAGCTTAGTCATCGGACAGGGAGTTTCTGGCTACACCTTC. Amino acids: CASSLVIGQGVSGYTF.

This clonotype occurred many times. The chain links TRBV2 to TRBJ2-1; maybe TRBD2 (6 bases). The end of the DNA fits TRBJ2-5 better, so the J call may be wrong. The germline V gene has CDR1 SNHLY and CDR2 FYNNEI. This CDR3 contains 12 residues. The CDR3 bases are TGTGCCAGGACTAGGTTTGTGGAGACCCAGTACTTC. It codes for CARTRFVETQYF.

The genes are TRBV3-1 and TRBJ2-7; TRBD2 agrees at 9 bases. Germline lookup yields CDR1 LGHDT and CDR2 YNNKEL (reference sequence). This CDR3 has 14 residues. The V gene end was trimmed by 4 bases and the J gene end by 2 bases; junction bases not matched to a gene: 3. The CDR3, as DNA: TGTGCCAGCAGCCTCCTAGCGGGGCCCTACGAGCAGTACTTC. Protein sequence: CASSLLAGPYEQYF.

This clonotype has at least ten counts. This sequence joins TRBV5-8 and TRBJ2-5; 8 bases align to TRBD1. From germline, CDR1 is SGHTS and CDR2 YDEGEE. The CDR3 sequence is 16 residues long. V lost 0 bases, J lost 4 bases, and 8 bases stayed unmatched. CDR3 sequence reads: CASSLASGGLTETQYF. The CDR3, as DNA: TGTGCCAGCAGCTTGGCCTCAGGGGGCTTAACAGAGACCCAGTACTTC.

The chain combines TRBV13 with TRBJ2-1; TRBD2 aligns across 12 bases. The CDR3 length is 20 residues. The V and J ends lost 5 bases and 2 bases, in that order; junction bases with no gene match: 16. Germline CDR1 and CDR2: PRHDT and FYEKMQ (reference sequence). The CDR3 nucleotides are TGTGCCAGCAGCCAAGTCGGTGGGACTAGCGGGCGCAAGCCCTACAATGAGCAGTTCTTC. Translation: CASSQVGGTSGRKPYNEQFF.

This clonotype was counted many times. The genes are TRBV18 and TRBJ2-3, with 9 positions matching TRBD2. V dropped 3 bases and J dropped 3; count of bases not matched to a gene: 4. In germline, CDR1 is KGHSH, CDR2 LQKENI. There are 15 residues in the CDR3. As DNA, the CDR3 is TGTGCCAGCTCACCTCCGGGACTAGCTACAGATACGCAGTATTTT. This sequence encodes CASSPPGLATDTQYF.

A word on this clonotype: Just one base apart from a much larger clone, this may be a read error. The chain employs TRBV6-5 and TRBJ1-4; D unclear. V dropped 4 bases and J dropped 2 bases, with 17 bases sitting between them. The CDR3 is 17 amino acids. CDR1 MNHEY and CDR2 SVGAGI come from the germline V gene. CDR3 sequence (DNA): TGTGCCAGCAGTTGCTCCCACAGATCTTCGACTAATGAAAAACTGTTTTTT. It specifies CASSCSHRSSTNEKLFF.

This clonotype has ten or more counts. This chain connects TRBV2 to TRBJ2-7; TRBD1 aligns across 7 bases. The CDR3 covers 15 residues. Germline CDR1 and CDR2: SNHLY and FYNNEI. V gave up 7 bases and J gave up 6 bases; unmatched junction bases: 15. The CDR3 coding sequence is TGTGCCAGCAAGCAGACAGGGTTCGGACGGGGCGAGCAGTACTTC. It yields the protein CASKQTGFGRGEQYF.

The genes are TRBV30 and TRBJ2-3; 7 bases line up with TRBD2. V dropped 0 bases and J dropped 2; count of bases not matched to a gene: 5. This CDR3 has 15 amino acids. Germline V gene lookup returns CDR1 GTSNPN and CDR2 SVGIG (reference sequence). As DNA, the CDR3 is TGTGCCTGGAGTGTTACTAGCGCTTCCACAGATACGCAGTATTTT. It specifies CAWSVTSASTDTQYF.

This clonotype was counted ten times or more. This rearrangement joins TRBV27 to TRBJ2-5, with TRBD2 matching over 7 bases. The CDR3 sequence is 15 residues long. With 6 bases clipped from V and 3 bases from J, the junction kept 10 bases outside the gene matches. The germline V gene encodes CDR1 MNHEY and CDR2 SMNVEV (reference sequence). The CDR3: CASSYGPSGKETQYF. The CDR3 coding sequence is TGTGCCAGCAGCTATGGGCCTAGCGGTAAAGAGACCCAGTACTTC.

This clonotype came up many times. The chain recombines TRBV27 with TRBJ2-2; D ambiguous. With 4 bases removed from V and 6 bases from J, the gap between germline ends came to 9 bases. This CDR3 is 13 amino acids long. Germline CDR1 is MNHEY and CDR2 is SMNVEV (reference sequence). In nucleotides, the CDR3 is TGTGCCAGCAGTTCACATGTGGCCGGGGAGCTGTTTTTT. Translated: CASSSHVAGELFF.

In this sample, this clonotype turned up a few times. DNA of the CDR3: TGTGCCAGCAGCCAGCCCCCCGGGTTAGACTACGTAGGGGAGCTGTTTTTT. Translation: CASSQPPGLDYVGELFF. This chain uses TRBV7-9 with TRBJ2-2; tentatively, D is TRBD2 (5 bases). The CDR3 covers 17 residues. V was pared by 5 bases and J by 8 bases, with 24 bases between. Germline loops: CDR1 SEHNR, CDR2 FQNEAQ (reference sequence).

This clonotype was seen many times. The chain joins TRBV12-3 or TRBV12-4 to TRBJ2-1; 12 nucleotides align to TRBD2. J was trimmed by 6 bases and V by 11 bases; bases with no gene match: 14. The CDR3 covers 16 residues. In DNA form, the CDR3 reads TGTGCCTCTGGGGCTAGCGGGAGGGCCGCAGGCAATGAGCAGTTCTTC. Translation: CASGASGRAAGNEQFF.